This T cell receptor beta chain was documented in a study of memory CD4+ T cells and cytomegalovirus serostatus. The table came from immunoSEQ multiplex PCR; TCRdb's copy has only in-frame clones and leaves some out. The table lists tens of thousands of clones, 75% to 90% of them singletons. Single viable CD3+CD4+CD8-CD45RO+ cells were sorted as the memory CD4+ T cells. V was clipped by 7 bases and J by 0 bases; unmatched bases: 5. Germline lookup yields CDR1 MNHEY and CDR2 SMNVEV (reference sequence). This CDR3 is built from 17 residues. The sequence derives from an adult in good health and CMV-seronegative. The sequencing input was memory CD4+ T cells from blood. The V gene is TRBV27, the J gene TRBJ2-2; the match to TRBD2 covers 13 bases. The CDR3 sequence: CASTGLAGLANTGELFF. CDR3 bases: TGTGCCAGCACGGGACTAGCGGGATTGGCGAACACCGGGGAGCTGTTTTTT.